The present TCR beta chain was sequenced within a study of OX40 agonist ivuxolimab in advanced cancers. The wider study: Dose-escalation cases comprised hepatocellular carcinoma, melanoma, renal cell or head and neck cancer.

Study-level results: CD8+ T cells showed, on average, more clonal expansion than CD4+ cells. Dose levels from 0.1 to 3.0 mg/kg saw CD4+ and CD8+ blood T cells expand clonally by week 6.

Germline V CDR1 and CDR2: SEHNR, FQNEAQ (reference sequence). The ends were cut back, 1 base at V and 8 bases at J, with 20 bases in the middle. The CDR3 spans 17 residues. Generated by immunoSEQ multiplex PCR, the TCRdb table keeps only in-frame clones and is missing some. The sample yields around 65,000 clones, 75% to 95% seen once. Systemic immunosuppression or a history of autoimmune disease excluded patients. This clone came up once. As yet, its antigen is unknown. The material sequenced was CD4+ or CD8+ T cells sorted from blood, taken in a trial of the OX40 agonist ivuxolimab. The chain carries TRBV7-9 and TRBJ2-2; D is perhaps TRBD1 or TRBD2 (5 bases each). This TCR derives from an adult with an advanced solid tumor such as melanoma, head and neck, liver or kidney cancer. The CDR3 sequence: CASSLVVIGTKHGELFF. DNA for the CDR3: TGTGCCAGCAGCTTAGTCGTTATCGGGACCAAACATGGGGAGCTGTTTTTT.